The following is a T cell receptor (beta chain) sequence with its context. Its matching antigen is unknown. This entry comes from a study of PD-1 blockade in classical Hodgkin lymphoma. TCRdb keeps only in-frame clones here, not all; method: immunoSEQ multiplex PCR. In the table there are 10,000 to 15,000 clones, roughly three quarters of which are singletons. Each patient experienced a relapse that followed autologous stem cell transplantation, and brentuximab vedotin exposure varied. The study isolated CD8+ T cells from thawed PBMCs by magnetic negative selection. Relapsed/refractory classical Hodgkin lymphoma patients had complete, partial or progressive responses. Points from the study as a whole: Partial responders and progressors had significantly lower baseline TCR diversity. Compared with baseline, CD4+ but not CD8+ TCR diversity had risen significantly by C4D1. Still unresolved is the cause of the repertoire differences, which may be disease activity or prior therapy.

The source material was CD8+ T cells from blood, sampled at baseline. The clonotype comes from a human donor with classical Hodgkin lymphoma.

This CDR3 reads CASSDSWDNGYNEQFF. CDR3 DNA sequence: TGTGCCAGCAGTGACTCTTGGGACAACGGCTACAATGAGCAGTTCTTC. V gene TRBV6-4 combines with J gene TRBJ2-1; a possible D gene is TRBD1 (6 bases). Germline CDR1 reads MRHNA; CDR2 reads SNTAGT. The ends were cut back, 0 bases at V and 3 bases at J, with 12 bases in the middle. The CDR3 loop spans 16 amino acids.